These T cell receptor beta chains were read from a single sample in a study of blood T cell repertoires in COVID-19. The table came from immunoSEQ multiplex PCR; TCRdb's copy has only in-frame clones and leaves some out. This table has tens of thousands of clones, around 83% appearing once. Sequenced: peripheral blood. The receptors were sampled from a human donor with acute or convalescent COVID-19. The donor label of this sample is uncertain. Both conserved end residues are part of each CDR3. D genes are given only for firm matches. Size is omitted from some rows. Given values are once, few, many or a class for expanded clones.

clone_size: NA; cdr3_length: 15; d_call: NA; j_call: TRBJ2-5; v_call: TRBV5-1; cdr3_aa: CASSTEGGRQETQYF; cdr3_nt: TGCGCCAGCAGCACCGAGGGAGGTCGTCAAGAGACCCAGTACTTC
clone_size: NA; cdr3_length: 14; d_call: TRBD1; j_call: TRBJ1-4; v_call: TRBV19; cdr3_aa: CASNLPGGNEKLFF; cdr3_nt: TGTGCCAGTAACTTGCCAGGGGGTAATGAAAAACTGTTTTTT
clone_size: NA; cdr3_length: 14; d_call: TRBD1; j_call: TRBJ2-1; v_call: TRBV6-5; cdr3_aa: CASRRDREINEQFF; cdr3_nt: TGTGCCAGCAGACGAGACAGGGAGATAAATGAGCAGTTCTTC
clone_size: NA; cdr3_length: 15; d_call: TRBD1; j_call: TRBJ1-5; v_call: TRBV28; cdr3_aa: CASSLDRGINQPQHF; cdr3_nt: TGTGCCAGCAGTTTGGACAGGGGAATAAATCAGCCCCAGCATTTT
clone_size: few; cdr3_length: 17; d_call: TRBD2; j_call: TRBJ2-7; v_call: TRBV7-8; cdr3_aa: CASSLTSSGREMYEQYF; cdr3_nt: TGTGCCAGCAGCTTAACGAGTTCGGGGCGGGAGATGTACGAGCAGTACTTC
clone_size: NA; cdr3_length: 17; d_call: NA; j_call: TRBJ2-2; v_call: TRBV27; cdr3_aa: CASSLSPIILNTGELFF; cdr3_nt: TGTGCCAGCAGTTTATCCCCCATAATTCTAAACACCGGGGAGCTGTTTTTT
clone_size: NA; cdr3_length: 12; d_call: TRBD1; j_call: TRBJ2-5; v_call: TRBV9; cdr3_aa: CASSPGGMTQYF; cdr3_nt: TGTGCCAGCAGTCCAGGGGGCATGACCCAGTACTTC
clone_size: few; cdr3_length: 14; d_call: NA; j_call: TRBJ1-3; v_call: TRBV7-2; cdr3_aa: CASSFGGSGNTIYF; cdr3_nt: TGTGCCAGCAGCTTTGGGGGGTCTGGAAACACCATATATTTT
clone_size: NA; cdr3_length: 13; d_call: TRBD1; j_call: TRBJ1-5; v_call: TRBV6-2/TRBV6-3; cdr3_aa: CASSWDSKQPQHF; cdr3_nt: TGTGCCAGCAGCTGGGACAGTAAGCAGCCCCAGCATTTT
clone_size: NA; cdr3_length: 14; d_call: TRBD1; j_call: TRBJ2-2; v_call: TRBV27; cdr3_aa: CASRTGQTIGELFF; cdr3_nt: TGTGCCAGCAGGACGGGACAGACGATCGGGGAGCTGTTTTTT
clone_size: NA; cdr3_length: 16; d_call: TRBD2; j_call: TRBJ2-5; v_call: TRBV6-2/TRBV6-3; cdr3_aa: CASSRGLAGVQETQYF; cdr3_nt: TGTGCCAGCAGCAGGGGACTAGCGGGAGTCCAAGAGACCCAGTACTTC
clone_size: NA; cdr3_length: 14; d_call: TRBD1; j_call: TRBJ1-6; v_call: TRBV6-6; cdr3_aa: CASSHRGSNSPLHF; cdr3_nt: TGTGCCAGCAGTCACAGGGGGAGTAATTCACCCCTCCACTTT
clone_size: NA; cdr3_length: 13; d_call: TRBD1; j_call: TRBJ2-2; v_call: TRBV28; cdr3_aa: CASSLVDRGGPFF; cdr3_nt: TGTGCCAGCAGTTTGGTGGACAGGGGGGGTCCGTTTTTT
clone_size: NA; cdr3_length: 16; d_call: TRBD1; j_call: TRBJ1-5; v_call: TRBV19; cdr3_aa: CASSIGTGGANQPQHF; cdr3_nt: TGTGCCAGTAGTATAGGGACAGGGGGCGCAAATCAGCCCCAGCATTTT
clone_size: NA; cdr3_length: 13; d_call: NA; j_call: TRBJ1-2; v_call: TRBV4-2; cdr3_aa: CASSQQGPQGYTF; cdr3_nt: TGTGCCAGCAGCCAACAGGGGCCGCAAGGCTACACCTTC
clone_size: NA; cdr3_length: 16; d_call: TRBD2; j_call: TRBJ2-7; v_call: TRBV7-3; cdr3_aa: CASSQGTSGGQNEQYF; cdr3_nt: TGTGCCAGCAGCCAAGGGACTAGCGGGGGGCAGAACGAGCAGTACTTC
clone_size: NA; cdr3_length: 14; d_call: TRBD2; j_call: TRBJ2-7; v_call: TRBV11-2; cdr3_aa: CANSGGGRGYEQYF; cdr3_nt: TGTGCCAACAGCGGCGGCGGGAGAGGCTACGAGCAGTACTTC
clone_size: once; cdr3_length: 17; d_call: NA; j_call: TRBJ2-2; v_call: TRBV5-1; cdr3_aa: CASRQLSTVLNTGELFF; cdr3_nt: TGCGCCAGCAGGCAATTGTCCACAGTCCTGAACACCGGGGAGCTGTTTTTT
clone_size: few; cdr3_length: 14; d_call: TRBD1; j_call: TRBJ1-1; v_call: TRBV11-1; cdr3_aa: CASSFGQGNTEAFF; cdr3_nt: TGTGCCAGCAGCTTTGGACAGGGGAACACTGAAGCTTTCTTT
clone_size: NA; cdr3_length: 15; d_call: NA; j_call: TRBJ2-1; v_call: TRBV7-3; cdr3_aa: CASSPSGSSYNEQFF; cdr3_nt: TGTGCCAGCAGCCCGAGCGGAAGCTCCTACAATGAGCAGTTCTTC
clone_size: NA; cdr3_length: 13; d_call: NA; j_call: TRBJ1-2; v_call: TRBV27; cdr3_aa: CASKEGTNYGYTF; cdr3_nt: TGTGCCAGCAAAGAGGGAACTAACTATGGCTACACCTTC
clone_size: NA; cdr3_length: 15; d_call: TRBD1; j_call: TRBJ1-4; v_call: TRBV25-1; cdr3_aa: CASKGADRGREKLFF; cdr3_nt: TGTGCCAGCAAAGGTGCGGACAGGGGGCGTGAAAAACTGTTTTTT
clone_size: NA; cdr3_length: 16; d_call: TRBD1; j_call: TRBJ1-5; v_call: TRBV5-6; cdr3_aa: CASSLERSGGNQPQHF; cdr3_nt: TGTGCCAGCAGCTTGGAGAGGTCAGGGGGGAATCAGCCCCAGCATTTT
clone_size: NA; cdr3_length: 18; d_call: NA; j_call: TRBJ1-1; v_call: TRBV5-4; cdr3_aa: CASSLVWGRGAWNTEAFF; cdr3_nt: TGTGCCAGCAGCTTGGTCTGGGGCAGGGGTGCATGGAACACTGAAGCTTTCTTT
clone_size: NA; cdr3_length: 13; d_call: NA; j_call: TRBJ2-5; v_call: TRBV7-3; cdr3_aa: CASSPQAGAAQYF; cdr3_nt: TGTGCCAGCAGCCCCCAGGCGGGGGCGGCCCAGTACTTC